This T cell receptor (beta chain) was identified in a study of T cell responses to AZD1222 COVID-19 vaccine (dated by TCRdb to 2020 to 2023). Some background on the complete study: AZD1222 recipients given second doses at about 4 weeks or at about 12 weeks were pooled, since spike-specific TCR depth and breadth were not found to differ between the two schedules. A total of around 240 trial participants underwent TCR sequencing, of whom around 200 received two doses of AZD1222 and 26 received two doses of the MenACWY control vaccine. Trial participants were enrolled into age subgroups of 18-55, 56-69 and 70-plus years, which contained around 150, 28 and 57 TCR-sequenced participants, respectively.

This clone has just a few counts. Its antigen remains undetermined. No base quality values were provided; no much bigger clone lies one nucleotide off. Overall study results and their limits: Reportedly, almost half of the unique spike-specific TCRs recognized epitopes lying outside the regions that are mutated in the B.1.351 and B.1.1.7 variants. Because no day 14 peak-response samples were available, repertoires were characterized only after the peak T cell response. Most participants were white British and females outnumbered males, and the authors suggested that clonal diversity may have been underestimated. The vaccine-associated CD4 TCRs covered the entire spike protein, and the dominant responses fell in regions 160-218 and 743-854. A significant rise in spike-specific TCR breadth and depth was observed after two AZD1222 doses relative to day 0 and relative to MenACWY recipients. Conclusions about previously exposed vaccinees were limited because only a handful of AZD1222 recipients were SARS-CoV-2 seropositive at baseline. In the small 56-69-year group, the increase in depth fell short of significance, most likely because of low power.

The CDR3 regions of human TCRbeta chains were analyzed by immunosequencing. As for how the authors treated the data: TCRs in the repertoires were compared against a reference library of SARS-CoV-2-specific TCRs that had been generated with the MIRA antigen-specificity platform. Breadth meant the fraction of unique TCRs that were SARS-CoV-2-associated, whereas depth meant the fraction of total T cells that were SARS-CoV-2-associated. Using the MIRA data, every spike-specific TCR was mapped to the spike region that the TCR reacted to and assigned to either a CD4 or a CD8 class. Log10-transformed breadth and depth values were compared by one-way ANOVA with Sidak's multiple comparisons tests. This immuneACCESS table, as held by TCRdb, lists in-frame sequences with V and J called but not all clones. Of the missing ones, under half trace to an unresolved V gene in checked studies; the others have no known cause. The D gene and trimming were derived from the DNA, and the V and J assignments and clone size from that table. The sample includes roughly 120,000 clones, with about 86% observed a single time. The ten top clones hold 8% to 10% of the sample.

The time point label here, explained by the study, means: baseline before first vaccination. The vaccinee samples were drawn from two UK trials, COV001 and COV002, one of which was a single-blind randomized controlled phase 2/3 trial testing AZD1222 (ChAdOx1 nCoV-19) in healthy adults. Trial participant PBMC samples were collected at day 0 and day 28 after the second dose for TCRbeta chain sequencing. Sequencing used peripheral blood, obtained on day 0 of AZD1222 vaccination. The TCR sequence derives from an adult in good health.

The CDR3 protein sequence reads: CASSQATGGAYGYTF. The nucleotide sequence reads TGCGCCAGCAGCCAAGCTACAGGGGGCGCTTATGGCTACACCTTC. The chain uses TRBV4-3 and TRBJ1-2, with TRBD1 matching 9 junction bases. As encoded in the germline V gene, CDR1 is LGHNA while CDR2 is YSLEER. Trimming leaves V shorter by 1 base and J shorter by 5 bases, with the junction holding 5 bases beyond the gene matches. The CDR3 goes from the cysteine to the phenylalanine over 15 residues. CDR3 DNA only is kept here, 45 bases in frame from base 1.